This T cell receptor beta chain came from a study of T-cell reconstitution after alpha-beta-depleted transplantation in children. Study results and limitations: Recipient T cells and thymic progenitors that survived were the source of the high TCRbeta diversity seen at day 60 in some patients. Several hundred expanded graft clones reportedly gave rise to the alpha-beta T cells present about two months after transplant.

This clonotype was seen at least ten times. Its specificity is unknown. A TCRbeta library incorporating unique molecular identifiers was prepared. TCRdb re-analysed the PCR reads in MiXCR, keeping a single row per CDR3 protein. The data hold around 700,000 distinct CDR3 sequences, with roughly 13% observed a single time. The germline V gene has CDR1 DFQATT and CDR2 SNEGSKA (reference sequence). Deletions cut 6 bases from V and 4 bases from J, with 15 bases between. CDR3 length: 13 residues. Sequencing was performed on PBMCs, taken before TCRalphabeta/CD19-depleted stem cell transplant. The chain recombines TRBV20-1 with TRBJ1-1; D is unclear. The receptor's source is a girl aged 2-10 years with congenital amegakaryocytic thrombocytopenia, due to receive a stem cell transplant. For the CDR3, the DNA is TGCAGTGCATCGGGCCAGGAGGGCACTGAAGCTTTCTTT. Translation gives CSASGQEGTEAFF.